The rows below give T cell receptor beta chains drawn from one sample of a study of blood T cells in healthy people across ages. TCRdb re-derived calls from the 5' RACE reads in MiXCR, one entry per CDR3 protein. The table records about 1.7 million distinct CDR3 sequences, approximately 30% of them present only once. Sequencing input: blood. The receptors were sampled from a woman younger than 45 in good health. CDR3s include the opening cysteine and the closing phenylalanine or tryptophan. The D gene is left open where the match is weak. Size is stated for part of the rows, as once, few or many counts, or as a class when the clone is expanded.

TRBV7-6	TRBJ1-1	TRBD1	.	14	TGTGCCAGCAGCTTGGACAGGATCTCCACTGAAGCTTTCTTT	CASSLDRISTEAFF
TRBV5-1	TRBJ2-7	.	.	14	TGCGCCAGCAGCCCGGATCCCAACTCCTACGAGCAGTACTTC	CASSPDPNSYEQYF
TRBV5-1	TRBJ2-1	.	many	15	TGCGCCAGCAGCTTAAGACAGAGCTCCTACAATGAGCAGTTCTTC	CASSLRQSSYNEQFF
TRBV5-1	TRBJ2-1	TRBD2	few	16	TGCGCCAGCAGCAAGTGGACTAGCGGGACTTACAATGAGCAGTTCTTC	CASSKWTSGTYNEQFF
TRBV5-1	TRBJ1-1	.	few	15	TGCGCCAGCAGCCCTGGACACGAAGTGGGAACTGAAGCTTTCTTT	CASSPGHEVGTEAFF
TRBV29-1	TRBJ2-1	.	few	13	TGCAGCGCCATATTCGCAGATAACAATGAGCAGTTCTTC	CSAIFADNNEQFF
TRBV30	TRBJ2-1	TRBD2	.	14	TGTGCCTGGAGTGGACTAGCGTCTTCCAATGAGCAGTTCTTC	CAWSGLASSNEQFF
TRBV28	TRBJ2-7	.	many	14	TGTGCCAGCAGGGCAGGGGGACTATCCTACGAGCAGTACTTC	CASRAGGLSYEQYF
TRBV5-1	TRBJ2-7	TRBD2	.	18	TGCGCCAGCAGCTTGAGAAGCGGACTAGCGGGGGGGCGATACGAGCAGTACTTC	CASSLRSGLAGGRYEQYF
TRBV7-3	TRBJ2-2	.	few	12	TGTGCCAGCAGCACTTACACCGGGGAGCTGTTTTTT	CASSTYTGELFF
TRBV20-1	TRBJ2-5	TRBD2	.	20	TGCAGTGCTAGAGTTAGTCCGGGACTAGCGGGGGGAGAATCGAAGGAGACCCAGTACTTC	CSARVSPGLAGGESKETQYF
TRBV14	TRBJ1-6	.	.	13	TGTGCCAGCAGCCAACAGGGACGGTCACCCCTCCACTTT	CASSQQGRSPLHF
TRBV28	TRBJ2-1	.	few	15	TGTGCCAGCAGTTTAAGCAGGGGGGGAGGGAATGAGCAGTTCTTC	CASSLSRGGGNEQFF
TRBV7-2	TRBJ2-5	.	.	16	TGTGCCAGCAGCTTGGCTCTAGGGGGAGGGGACAATGAGCAGTACTTC	CASSLALGGGDNEQYF
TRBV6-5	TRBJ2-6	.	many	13	TGTGCCAGCAGTTACAAGGGCGGCAACGTCCTGACTTTC	CASSYKGGNVLTF
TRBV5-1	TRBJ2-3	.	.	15	TGCGCCAGCAGCTCAACGCCGGGGCAAGCAGATACGCAGTATTTT	CASSSTPGQADTQYF
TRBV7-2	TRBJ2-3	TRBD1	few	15	TGTGCCAGCAGCGTCGACAGGGTTCCCACAGATACGCAGTATTTT	CASSVDRVPTDTQYF
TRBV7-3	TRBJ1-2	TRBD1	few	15	TGTGCCAGCAGCTCTACGCCCGGGACAGGGGCCGGCTACACCTTC	CASSSTPGTGAGYTF
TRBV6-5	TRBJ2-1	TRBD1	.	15	TGTGCCAGCAGTTACTCGGCGACAGGGCTGGGTGAGCAGTTCTTC	CASSYSATGLGEQFF
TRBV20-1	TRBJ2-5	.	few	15	TGCAGTGCTGGCCACATTACCATGCGGCCGGAGACCCAGTACTTC	CSAGHITMRPETQYF
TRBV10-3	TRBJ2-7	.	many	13	TGTGCCATCAGCCCCAGGGTGGGCTACGAGCAGTACTTC	CAISPRVGYEQYF
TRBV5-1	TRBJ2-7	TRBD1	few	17	TGCGCCAGCAGCTTGTGGTTGGCAGGGGGCTCCTACAATGAGCAGTACTTC	CASSLWLAGGSYNEQYF
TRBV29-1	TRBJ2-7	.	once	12	TGCAGCGTGGCGTGGGGGTTTTACGAGCAGTACTTC	CSVAWGFYEQYF
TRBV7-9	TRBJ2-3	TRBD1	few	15	TGTGCCAGCAGCTCGGGGGACAGGCGGTCAGATACGCAGTATTTT	CASSSGDRRSDTQYF
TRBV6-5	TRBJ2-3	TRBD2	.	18	TGTGCCAGCAGTTACTCGGCGCGGGAGGGCCTAAACACAGATACGCAGTATTTT	CASSYSAREGLNTDTQYF
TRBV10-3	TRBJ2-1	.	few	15	TGTGCCATCAGTAACTCCTACCTCTCCCACAATGAGCAGTTCTTC	CAISNSYLSHNEQFF
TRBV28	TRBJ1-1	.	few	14	TGTGCCAGCAGTTTAGGGGGATCCGGGACACAAGCTTTCTTT	CASSLGGSGTQAFF
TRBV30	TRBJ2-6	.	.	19	TGTGCCTGGAGTGCGGTGGGGGACACATCCTTCTCTGGGGCCAACGTCCTGACTTTC	CAWSAVGDTSFSGANVLTF
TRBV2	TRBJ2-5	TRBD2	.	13	TGTGCCAGCCGCGGGGGGTGGGGTGAGACCCAGTACTTC	CASRGGWGETQYF
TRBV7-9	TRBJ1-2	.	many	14	TGTGCCAGCAGCTGGGCAGGGGATGCCTATGGCTACACCTTC	CASSWAGDAYGYTF